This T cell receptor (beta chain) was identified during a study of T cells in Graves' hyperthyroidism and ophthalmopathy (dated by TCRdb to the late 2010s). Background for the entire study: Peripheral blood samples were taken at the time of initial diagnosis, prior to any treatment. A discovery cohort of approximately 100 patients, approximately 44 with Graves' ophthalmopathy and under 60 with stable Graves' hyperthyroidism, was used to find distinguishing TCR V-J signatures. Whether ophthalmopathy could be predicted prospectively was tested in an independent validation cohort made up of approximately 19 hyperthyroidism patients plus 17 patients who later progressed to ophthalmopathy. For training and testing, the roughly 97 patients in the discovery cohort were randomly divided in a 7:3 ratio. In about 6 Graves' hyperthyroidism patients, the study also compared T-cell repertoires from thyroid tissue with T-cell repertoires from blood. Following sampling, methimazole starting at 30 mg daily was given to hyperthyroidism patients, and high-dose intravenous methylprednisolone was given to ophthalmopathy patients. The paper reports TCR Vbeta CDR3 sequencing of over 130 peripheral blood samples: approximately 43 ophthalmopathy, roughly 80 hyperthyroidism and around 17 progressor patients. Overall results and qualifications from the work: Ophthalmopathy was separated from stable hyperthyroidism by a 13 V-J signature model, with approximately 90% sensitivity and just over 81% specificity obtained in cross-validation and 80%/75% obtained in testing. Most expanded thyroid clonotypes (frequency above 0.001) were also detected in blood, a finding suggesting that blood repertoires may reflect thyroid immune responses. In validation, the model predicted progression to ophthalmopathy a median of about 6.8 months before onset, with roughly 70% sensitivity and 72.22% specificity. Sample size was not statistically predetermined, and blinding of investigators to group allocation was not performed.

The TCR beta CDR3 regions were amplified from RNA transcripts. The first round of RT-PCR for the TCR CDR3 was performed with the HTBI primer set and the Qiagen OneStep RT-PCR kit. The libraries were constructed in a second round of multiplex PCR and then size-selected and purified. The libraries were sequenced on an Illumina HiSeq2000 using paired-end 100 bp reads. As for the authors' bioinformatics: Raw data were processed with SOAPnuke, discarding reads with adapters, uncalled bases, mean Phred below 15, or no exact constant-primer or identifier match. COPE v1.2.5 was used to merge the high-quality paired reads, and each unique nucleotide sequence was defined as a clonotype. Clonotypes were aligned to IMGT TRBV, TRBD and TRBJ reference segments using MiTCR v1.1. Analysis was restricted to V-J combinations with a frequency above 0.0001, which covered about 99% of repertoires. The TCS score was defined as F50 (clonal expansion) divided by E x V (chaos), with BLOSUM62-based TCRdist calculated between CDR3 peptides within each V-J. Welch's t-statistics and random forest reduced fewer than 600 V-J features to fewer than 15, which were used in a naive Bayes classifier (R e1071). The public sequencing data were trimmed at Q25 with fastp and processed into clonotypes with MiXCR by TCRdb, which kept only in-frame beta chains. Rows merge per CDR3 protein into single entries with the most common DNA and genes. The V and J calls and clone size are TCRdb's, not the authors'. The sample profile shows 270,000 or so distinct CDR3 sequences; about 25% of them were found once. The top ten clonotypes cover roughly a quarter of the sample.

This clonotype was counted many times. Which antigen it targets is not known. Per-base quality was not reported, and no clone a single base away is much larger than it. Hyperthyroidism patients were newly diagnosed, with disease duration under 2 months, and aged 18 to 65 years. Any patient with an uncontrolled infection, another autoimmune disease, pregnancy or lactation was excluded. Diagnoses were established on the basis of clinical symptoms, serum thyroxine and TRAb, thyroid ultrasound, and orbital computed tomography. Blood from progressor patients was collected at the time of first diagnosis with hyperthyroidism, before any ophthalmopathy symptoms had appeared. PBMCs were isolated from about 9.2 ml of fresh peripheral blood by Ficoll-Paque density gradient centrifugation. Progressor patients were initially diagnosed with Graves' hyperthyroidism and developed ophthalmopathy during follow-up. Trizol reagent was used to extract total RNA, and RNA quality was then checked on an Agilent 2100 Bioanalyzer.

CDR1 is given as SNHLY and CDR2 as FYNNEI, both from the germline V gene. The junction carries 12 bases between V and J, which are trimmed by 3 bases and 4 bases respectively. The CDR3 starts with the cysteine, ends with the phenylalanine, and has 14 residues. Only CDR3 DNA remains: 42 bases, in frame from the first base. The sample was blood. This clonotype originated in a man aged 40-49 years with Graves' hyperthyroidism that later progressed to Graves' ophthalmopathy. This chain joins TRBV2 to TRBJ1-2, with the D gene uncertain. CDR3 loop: CASSDGSQPYGYTF. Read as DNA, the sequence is TGTGCCAGCAGTGACGGATCTCAGCCCTATGGCTACACCTTC. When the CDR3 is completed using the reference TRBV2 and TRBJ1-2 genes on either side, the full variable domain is EPEVTQTPSHQVTQMGQEVILRCVPISNHLYFYWYRQILGQKVEFLVSFYNNEISEKSEIFDDQFSVERPDGSNFTLKIRSTKLEDSAMYFCASSDGSQPYGYTFGSGTRLTVV.